Listed here are 26 T cell receptor beta chains from one sample, sequenced in a study of human T cells and chemical hapten exposure (dated by TCRdb to the early 2020s). Read against the paper, the sample's time point label means: patch test 3, about 24 weeks after DPC sensitization. In light of the paper, this sample's treatment or condition label describes: therapeutic diphenylcyclopropenone sensitization with weekly scalp DPC. The method was RACE. TCRdb lists the instrument as NextSeq 500. The raw public reads went through TCRdb reprocessing: fastp at Q25, MiXCR clone calling, in-frame beta chains kept. Rows are unified per CDR3 protein, each entry keeping the most common DNA and genes. The sample table lists 80,000 to 100,000 distinct CDR3 sequences, less than 35% of them with a count of one. The ten top clones hold approximately 10% of the sample. Sequenced here: whole blood, sampled in connection with sensitization to the hapten diphenylcyclopropenone (DPC). The receptor source for this set is a man aged 40-49 years with alopecia areata. Some clones in this sample may be carry-over from other donors' samples.

V gene TRBV27 combines with J gene TRBJ2-3; TRBD1 might be the D (6 bases). Germline-derived CDR1 and CDR2 are MNHEY and SMNVEV (reference sequence). V lost 3 bases and J 1 base, leaving 8 bases between the germline ends. This CDR3 has 14 amino acids. Here the CDR3 reads CASSFYRGTDTQYF. CDR3 DNA: TGTGCCAGCAGTTTTTACAGGGGCACAGATACGCAGTATTTT.

This chain joins TRBV5-5 and TRBJ2-7; 7 nucleotides align to TRBD2. Germline loops: CDR1 SGHKS, CDR2 YYEKEE (reference sequence). The ends lost 0 bases at V and 4 bases at J; junction bases unmatched: 10. CDR3 length: 16 residues. Here the CDR3 reads CASSLAISREGYEQYF. The CDR3 DNA sequence: TGTGCCAGCAGCTTGGCTATCAGCAGGGAGGGGTACGAGCAGTACTTC.

This clonotype was detected a few times. The CDR3 region has the DNA TGTGCCAGCAGACCCACAGGGGGCAATCAGCCCCAGCATTTT. Amino acids: CASRPTGGNQPQHF. The V call is TRBV28, the J call TRBJ1-5; 7 bases line up with TRBD1. Germline assignment: CDR1 MDHEN and CDR2 SYDVKM. CDR3 length: 14 amino acids. V gave up 6 bases and J gave up 2 bases; unmatched junction bases: 4. Drawing the rest from reference TRBV28 and TRBJ1-5, the complete variable domain is DVKVTQSSRYLVKRTGEKVFLECVQDMDHENMFWYRQDPGLGLRLIYFSYDVKMKEKGDIPEGYSVSREKKERFSLILESASTNQTSMYLCASRPTGGNQPQHFGDGTRLSIL.

J is TRBJ1-6 and V is TRBV10-2, with D possibly TRBD1 on 5 matching bases. The CDR3 is 16 residues long. Germline loops: CDR1 WSHSY, CDR2 SAAADI. Deletions cut 5 bases from V and 10 bases from J, with 21 bases between. CDR3 sequence reads: CASSFSQGGSRSPLHF. The CDR3 DNA reads TGCGCCAGCAGTTTCAGTCAGGGAGGGAGCCGGTCACCCCTCCACTTT.

CDR3 nucleotide sequence: TGTGCCACCTCGAGCCGGCGAGGGAACGAGCAGTACTTC. Translating gives CATSSRRGNEQYF. This chain links TRBV24-1 with TRBJ2-7, with D possibly TRBD2 on 5 matching bases. The germline V gene encodes CDR1 KGHDR and CDR2 SFDVKD. This CDR3 is built from 13 residues. V lost 9 bases to trimming and J lost 5 bases, with 16 bases between them.

This clonotype was seen more than once but under ten times. The chain uses TRBV12-3 or TRBV12-4 and TRBJ1-5; D is perhaps TRBD1 (5 bases). This CDR3 comprises 15 residues. Between the trimmed V and J ends, which lost 5 bases and 5 bases, there was a span of 16 bases. CDR3 region: CASSLLGARDQPQHF. The CDR3 coding sequence is TGTGCCAGCAGTCTCCTAGGGGCCCGCGATCAGCCCCAGCATTTT.

The chain couples TRBV6-5 to TRBJ2-7; 8 nucleotides align to TRBD2. The CDR3 consists of 16 residues. Trimming cost V 0 bases and J 3 bases; bases outside gene matches: 7. Germline CDR1 and CDR2: MNHEY and SVGAGI. CDR3: CASSYSVGAGVYEQYF. DNA for the CDR3: TGTGCCAGCAGTTACTCGGTCGGAGCGGGAGTCTACGAGCAGTACTTC.

The V gene is TRBV20-1, the J gene TRBJ2-5; D is perhaps TRBD1 (7 bases). Trimming cost V 3 bases and J 3 bases, with 17 bases left between them. The CDR3 has 15 amino acids. Germline V CDR1 and CDR2: DFQATT, SNEGSKA (reference sequence). CDR3 sequence (DNA): TGCAGTGCTAGTTTCCCAGGGGGGCGGAAAGAGACCCAGTACTTC. Amino acid sequence: CSASFPGGRKETQYF.

The gene calls are TRBV6-5 and TRBJ2-6; TRBD1 aligns across 9 bases. The CDR3 sequence is 18 residues long. Germline values: CDR1 MNHEY, CDR2 SVGAGI. The J segment lost 10 bases and the V segment lost 5 bases, leaving 18 bases of the junction unmatched. The CDR3 sequence is CASSPRVILQGATNVLTF. The CDR3 DNA sequence: TGTGCCAGCAGTCCTCGGGTGATCCTACAGGGGGCCACAAACGTCCTGACTTTC.

A few counts support this clonotype. The chain recombines TRBV27 with TRBJ2-7, with D perhaps given as TRBD1 or TRBD2 (5 bases each). V lost 5 bases and J lost 0, with 14 bases in between. Germline-derived CDR1 and CDR2 are MNHEY and SMNVEV (reference sequence). The CDR3 is made up of 15 amino acids. CDR3 protein: CASSPPGAISYEQYF. CDR3 bases: TGTGCCAGCAGTCCCCCCGGGGCAATCTCCTACGAGCAGTACTTC.

This clonotype was recorded a few times. V gene TRBV2 combines with J gene TRBJ2-3; TRBD1 matches 7 bases. The CDR3 is made up of 15 amino acids. V gave up 7 bases and J gave up 0 bases; unmatched junction bases: 7. Germline CDR1 and CDR2: SNHLY and FYNNEI. CDR3 residues: CASTGDSSSTDTQYF. CDR3 nucleotide sequence: TGTGCCAGCACCGGGGACAGTTCTAGCACAGATACGCAGTATTTT. The full variable domain, in which reference TRBV2 and TRBJ2-3 provide the parts outside the CDR3, is EPEVTQTPSHQVTQMGQEVILRCVPISNHLYFYWYRQILGQKVEFLVSFYNNEISEKSEIFDDQFSVERPDGSNFTLKIRSTKLEDSAMYFCASTGDSSSTDTQYFGPGTRLTVL.

The chain employs TRBV6-5 and TRBJ2-5; possibly TRBD2 for D (6 bases). CDR3 size: 14 residues. The germline CDR1 and CDR2 sequences are MNHEY and SVGAGI. Trimming removed 10 bases at V and 1 base at J, with 16 bases between. Here the CDR3 reads CATQGRHLQETQYF. CDR3 nucleotide sequence: TGTGCCACCCAAGGGAGGCATCTCCAAGAGACCCAGTACTTC.

The chain couples TRBV28 to TRBJ2-7; tentatively, D is TRBD2 (5 bases). Germline V gene lookup returns CDR1 MDHEN and CDR2 SYDVKM. The CDR3 is 13 amino acids. V gave up 6 bases and J gave up 6 bases, with 15 bases separating them. The CDR3 spells CASSPGRAAEQYF. The CDR3 bases are TGTGCCAGCAGCCCTGGACGAGCGGCCGAGCAGTACTTC.

The V gene is TRBV7-2, the J gene TRBJ2-7; 11 nucleotides agree with TRBD2. Germline V gene data show CDR1 as SGHTA and CDR2 as FQGNSA. CDR3 length: 15 residues. V shed 4 bases, J shed 3 bases, and the junction held 5 bases outside the gene matches. Here the CDR3 DNA reads TGTGCCAGCAGCTCGTACCTAGCGGGAGGCTACGAGCAGTACTTC. Its protein product is CASSSYLAGGYEQYF.

The chain links TRBV5-1 to TRBJ1-5, with TRBD1 as a possible D gene (5 bases). The V gene lost 0 bases and the J gene lost 7 bases, with 8 bases spanning the gap. Germline lookup yields CDR1 SGHRS and CDR2 YFSETQ. The CDR3 runs 13 residues. CDR3 coding DNA: TGCGCCAGCAGCTTGGTTGAGGGGCAGCCCCAGCATTTT. It yields the protein CASSLVEGQPQHF.

Only a few counts were recorded for this clonotype. This chain connects TRBV7-2 to TRBJ2-4; D unresolved. The CDR3 is 14 amino acids. The V end was cut by 5 bases, the J end by 3 bases, with 11 bases between. Per the germline V gene, CDR1 is SGHTA and CDR2 is FQGNSA. In DNA form, the CDR3 reads TGTGCCAGCAGCCCACAGAAAGACAAAAACATTCAGTACTTC. The encoded protein is CASSPQKDKNIQYF.

The chain uses TRBV4-2 and TRBJ2-7; no firm D call. V was pared by 2 bases and J by 5 bases, with 10 bases between. Germline lookup yields CDR1 LGHNA and CDR2 YNFKEQ. The CDR3 sequence is 13 residues long. CDR3 region: CASSQNWRDEQYF. The CDR3 region has the DNA TGTGCCAGCAGCCAAAATTGGAGAGACGAGCAGTACTTC.

The V gene is TRBV7-9, the J gene TRBJ1-5; TRBD1 matches 9 bases. Germline V CDR1 and CDR2: SEHNR, FQNEAQ (reference sequence). V shed 1 base, J shed 5 bases, and the junction held 3 bases outside the gene matches. This CDR3 spans 15 amino acids. DNA of the CDR3: TGTGCCAGCAGCTTAGTGGGACAGGGACATCAGCCCCAGCATTTT. Translation: CASSLVGQGHQPQHF.

The J gene is TRBJ2-7, the V gene TRBV7-9; 11 nucleotides line up with TRBD1. The CDR3 consists of 14 residues. CDR1 SEHNR and CDR2 FQNEAQ come from the germline V gene (reference sequence). V was clipped by 5 bases and J by 7 bases; unmatched bases: 7. The CDR3 nucleotides are TGTGCCAGCAGCCCGGGACAGGGGGTAGGGGAGCAGTACTTC. Protein sequence: CASSPGQGVGEQYF.

At least ten counts were recorded for this clonotype. The rearrangement uses TRBV7-2 and TRBJ2-3, with D perhaps TRBD2 (6 bases). Trimming took 6 bases from V and 5 from J, leaving 15 bases between them. This CDR3 has 14 residues. CDR1 is SGHTA and CDR2 is FQGNSA in the germline V gene. CDR3 region: CASRLEGTGDTQYF. The CDR3 coding sequence is TGTGCCAGCAGACTGGAGGGCACGGGAGATACGCAGTATTTT.

This clonotype showed up just a few times. The chain recombines TRBV20-1 with TRBJ1-6; 9 nucleotides line up with TRBD1. CDR1 and CDR2 (germline): DFQATT, SNEGSKA (reference sequence). CDR3 length: 13 amino acids. Unmatched junction bases numbered 4, after V lost 5 bases and J lost 8 bases. In DNA form, the CDR3 reads TGCAGTGCTCCCGGGACAGGGCATTCACCCCTCCACTTT. Translated, it gives CSAPGTGHSPLHF.

This chain links TRBV6-1 with TRBJ1-5; D might be TRBD1 (5 bases). CDR3 length: 15 residues. V lost 0 bases and J lost 5, with 11 bases in between. Germline V gene data show CDR1 as MNHNS and CDR2 as SASEGT. In DNA form, the CDR3 reads TGTGCCAGCAGTGAAGCGGCAGGGTCTCATCAGCCCCAGCATTTT. Amino acid sequence: CASSEAAGSHQPQHF.

The chain recombines TRBV6-5 with TRBJ1-5; 9 bases line up with TRBD1. Germline CDR1 is MNHEY and CDR2 is SVGAGI. The CDR3 runs to 15 residues. V lost 6 bases to trimming and J lost 1 base; unmatched junction nucleotides: 4. This chain's CDR3 is CASRRDRGSNQPQHF. The CDR3 DNA reads as TGTGCCAGCAGGCGTGACAGGGGGAGCAATCAGCCCCAGCATTTT.

Only a few counts were recorded for this clonotype. V is TRBV29-1 and J is TRBJ2-3, with 8 bases fitting TRBD2. Losses at the gene ends were 3 bases for V and 5 bases for J; bases not matched to a gene: 7. Germline V gives CDR1 SQVTM, CDR2 ANQGSEA. The CDR3 spans 14 residues. DNA for the CDR3: TGCAGCGTTGATGAAGCGGGAGTGCGAGATACGCAGTATTTT. Protein sequence: CSVDEAGVRDTQYF.

This chain connects TRBV18 to TRBJ2-3; 9 positions match TRBD2. Germline V lookup: CDR1 KGHSH, CDR2 LQKENI. V trimming: 1 base; J trimming: 5 bases; junction bases outside the gene matches: 7. The CDR3 is 16 amino acids. The chain's CDR3 is CASSPQLAGARDTQYF. Here the CDR3 DNA reads TGTGCCAGCTCACCACAATTAGCGGGAGCAAGAGATACGCAGTATTTT. Full variable domain (missing parts from reference TRBV18 and TRBJ2-3): NAGVMQNPRHLVRRRGQEARLRCSPMKGHSHVYWYRQLPEEGLKFMVYLQKENIIDESGMPKERFSAEFPKEGPSILRIQQVVRGDSAAYFCASSPQLAGARDTQYFGPGTRLTVL.

This clonotype has just a few counts. This rearrangement joins TRBV14 to TRBJ2-7; weak D call: TRBD2 (5 bases). This CDR3 is built from 12 residues. V was cut by 0 bases and J by 6 bases, with 6 bases left in between. Germline V gene sequence: CDR1 SGHDN, CDR2 FVKESK. The DNA of the CDR3 is TGTGCCAGCAGCCAAGAAGAGGGCGAGCAGTACTTC. It specifies CASSQEEGEQYF.